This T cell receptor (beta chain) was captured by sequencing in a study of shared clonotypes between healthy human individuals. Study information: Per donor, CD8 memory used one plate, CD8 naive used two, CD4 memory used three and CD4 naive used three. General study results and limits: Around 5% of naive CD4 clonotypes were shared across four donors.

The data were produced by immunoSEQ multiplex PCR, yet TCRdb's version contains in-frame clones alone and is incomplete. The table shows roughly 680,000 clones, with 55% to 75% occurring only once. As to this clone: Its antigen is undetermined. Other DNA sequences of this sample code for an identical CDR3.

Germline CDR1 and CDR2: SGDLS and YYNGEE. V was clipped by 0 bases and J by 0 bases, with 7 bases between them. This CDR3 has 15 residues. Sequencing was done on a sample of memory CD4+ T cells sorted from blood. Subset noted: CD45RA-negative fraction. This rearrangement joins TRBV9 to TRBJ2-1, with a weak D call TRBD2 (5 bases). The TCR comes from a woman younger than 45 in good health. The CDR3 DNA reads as TGTGCCAGCAGCGTAGGACTATCCTCCTACAATGAGCAGTTCTTC. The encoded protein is CASSVGLSSYNEQFF.